Listed here are 27 T cell receptor beta chains from one sample, sequenced in a study of shared clonotypes between healthy human individuals. Libraries were prepared by immunoSEQ multiplex PCR; TCRdb keeps only in-frame clonotypes and omits some of them. The sample carries about 1 million clones, more than 65% recorded once. Sequencing input: memory CD4+ T cells sorted from blood. Noted subset: CD45RA-negative fraction. These receptors were taken from a young man in good health.

This clone is a singleton in its sample. This chain links TRBV18 with TRBJ2-5; D could derive from TRBD1 or TRBD2 (5 bases each). From germline, CDR1 is KGHSH and CDR2 LQKENI. With 3 bases removed from V and 6 bases from J, the gap between germline ends came to 14 bases. The CDR3 spans 14 residues. This CDR3 reads CASSPLAWGKTQYF. The CDR3 nucleotides read TGTGCCAGCTCACCGCTAGCTTGGGGGAAGACCCAGTACTTC.

This chain links TRBV18 with TRBJ1-2, with TRBD1 matching over 7 bases. CDR3 length: 13 amino acids. Germline trimming cut 4 bases from V and 6 bases from J; bases unmatched to any gene: 5. CDR1 and CDR2 (germline): KGHSH, LQKENI. The CDR3 DNA sequence: TGTGCCAGCTCACGAACTACAGGGGATGGCTACACCTTC. This codes for CASSRTTGDGYTF.

This clone was found a few times. The chain is built from TRBV27 and TRBJ2-5; D may be TRBD1 or TRBD2 (5 bases each). CDR1 and CDR2 from the germline V gene are MNHEY and SMNVEV (reference sequence). Trimming stripped 5 bases from V and 1 base from J, with 17 bases between. The CDR3 loop spans 16 amino acids. The CDR3: CASSQPTTGRQETQYF. The CDR3 DNA sequence: TGTGCCAGCAGTCAACCCACCACGGGACGCCAAGAGACCCAGTACTTC.

The chain has TRBV27 and TRBJ2-5, with 9 bases matching TRBD1. Germline V lookup: CDR1 MNHEY, CDR2 SMNVEV (reference sequence). The V gene end was trimmed by 2 bases and the J gene end by 5 bases; junction bases not matched to a gene: 12. This CDR3 has 17 residues. CDR3 DNA: TGTGCCAGCAGTTTACGCCTCGGACAGGGGATAAGGGAGACCCAGTACTTC. Encoded protein: CASSLRLGQGIRETQYF.

The chain uses TRBV10-1 and TRBJ2-1, with 7 positions matching TRBD2. Trimming took 1 base from V and 11 from J; bases not matched to a gene: 5. Germline CDR1 WNHNN, CDR2 SYGVQD (reference sequence). The CDR3 covers 13 residues. Here the CDR3 reads CASSELGGGKQFF. The CDR3 bases are TGCGCCAGCAGTGAGTTGGGCGGGGGAAAGCAGTTCTTC.

V usage is TRBV11-3 and J usage is TRBJ1-6; unclear D gene. The V end lost 5 bases, the J end lost 5 bases, and 13 bases lay between the germline ends. The CDR3 is made up of 15 amino acids. Germline assignment: CDR1 SGHNT and CDR2 YENEEA. The DNA of the CDR3 is TGTGCCAGCAGCCCCAAGCAACGGGATAATTCACCCCTCCACTTT. Amino acid sequence: CASSPKQRDNSPLHF. Drawing the rest from reference TRBV11-3 and TRBJ1-6, the complete variable domain is EAGVVQSPRYKIIEKKQPVAFWCNPISGHNTLYWYLQNLGQGPELLIRYENEEAVDDSQLPKDRFSAERLKGVDSTLKIQPAELGDSAVYLCASSPKQRDNSPLHFGNGTRLTVT.

This clone was seen a single time. This sequence joins TRBV4-3 and TRBJ1-2; D uncertain. Per the germline V gene, CDR1 is LGHNA and CDR2 is YSLEER. CDR3 length: 15 residues. V lost 0 bases, J lost 5 bases, and 13 bases lay in between. The CDR3 coding sequence is TGCGCCAGCAGCCAAGATCTGGGCAGCCAATATGGCTACACCTTC. Residues: CASSQDLGSQYGYTF.

The rearrangement links TRBV20-1 to TRBJ2-5; possibly TRBD2 for D (5 bases). The CDR3 covers 10 residues. Germline CDR1 and CDR2: DFQATT and SNEGSKA (reference sequence). V lost 7 bases and J lost 9, with 12 bases in between. The CDR3 here is CSVDWMAQYF. CDR3 nucleotide sequence: TGCAGTGTGGACTGGATGGCCCAGTACTTC.

The V call is TRBV13, the J call TRBJ2-3; D uncertain. The V gene lost 5 bases and the J gene lost 1 base, with 13 bases spanning the gap. This CDR3 contains 15 residues. Germline CDR1 PRHDT, CDR2 FYEKMQ (reference sequence). CDR3 nucleotides: TGTGCCAGCAGCCTTCAGTCCACTGGCACAGATACGCAGTATTTT. Encoded protein: CASSLQSTGTDTQYF.

This clone was seen a few times. The chain links TRBV19 to TRBJ2-7, with 7 bases lining up with TRBD1. CDR3 length equals 14 residues. The germline V gene encodes CDR1 LNHDA and CDR2 SQIVND (reference sequence). The ends lost 7 bases at V and 5 bases at J; junction bases unmatched: 11. In DNA, the CDR3 is TGTGCCAGTAATCCACAGGGGTTCCCCAACGAGCAGTACTTC. This codes for CASNPQGFPNEQYF.

This clone was seen only once. The J gene is TRBJ1-4, the V gene TRBV7-9; D ambiguous. CDR1 and CDR2 (germline): SEHNR, FQNEAQ (reference sequence). Trimming shortened V by 8 bases and J by 3 bases, and 10 bases separated the two germline ends. This CDR3 contains 13 residues. The CDR3 protein is CASGRWANEKLFF. The CDR3 nucleotides read TGTGCCAGCGGCAGATGGGCTAATGAAAAACTGTTTTTT.

This clone has only one observation. This CDR3 is also generated by other DNA sequences in the sample. V gene TRBV6-1 combines with J gene TRBJ1-3, with 7 nucleotides matching TRBD1. This CDR3 is built from 14 residues. Trimming took 4 bases from V and 2 from J; bases not matched to a gene: 2. Per germline, CDR1 MNHNS and CDR2 SASEGT. Here the CDR3 DNA reads TGTGCCAGCAGTGGGGGGACAGCTGGAAACACCATATATTTT. It specifies CASSGGTAGNTIYF.

J is TRBJ1-4 and V is TRBV30, with D perhaps matching TRBD1 (6 bases). CDR1 is GTSNPN, CDR2 SVGIG, per germline (reference sequence). The CDR3 has 15 residues. V lost 4 bases and J lost 3, with 15 bases in between. CDR3 sequence reads: CAWNDLGTSNEKLFF. In DNA, the CDR3 is TGTGCCTGGAATGACCTCGGGACATCTAATGAAAAACTGTTTTTT.

The chain links TRBV2 to TRBJ1-2; tentatively, D is TRBD1 (6 bases). V was cut by 6 bases and J by 8 bases, with 19 bases left in between. Germline V gene lookup returns CDR1 SNHLY and CDR2 FYNNEI. The CDR3 spans 14 residues. CDR3 amino acids: CASRVRGVAGGYTF. The DNA for the CDR3 is TGTGCCAGCAGAGTCAGGGGCGTTGCGGGAGGCTACACCTTC.

As to this clone: Other DNA sequences in the sample encode the same CDR3. The chain links TRBV2 to TRBJ1-5; 7 bases fit TRBD1. This CDR3 is 15 amino acids long. The V segment lost 4 bases and the J segment 2 bases; nucleotides outside the gene matches: 5. Germline CDR1 reads SNHLY; CDR2 reads FYNNEI. For the CDR3, the DNA is TGTGCCAGCAGTGGGGGCAGGGGGGGCAATCAGCCCCAGCATTTT. This translates into CASSGGRGGNQPQHF.

The rearrangement links TRBV6-1 to TRBJ2-1; D not resolved. CDR1 is MNHNS, CDR2 SASEGT, per germline. The CDR3 runs to 12 residues. The ends were cut back, 5 bases at V and 7 bases at J, with 9 bases in the middle. CDR3 sequence reads: CASSHRPNEQFF. The CDR3 DNA is TGTGCCAGCAGTCATCGTCCTAATGAGCAGTTCTTC.

The chain links TRBV19 to TRBJ2-7; D perhaps matches TRBD1 (6 bases). This CDR3 spans 14 amino acids. V was trimmed by 3 bases and J by 0 bases, leaving 9 bases between them. Germline loops: CDR1 LNHDA, CDR2 SQIVND (reference sequence). The CDR3 DNA reads TGTGCCAGTAGTATGGACAGCAGCTCCTACGAGCAGTACTTC. Amino acids: CASSMDSSSYEQYF.

The chain couples TRBV5-1 to TRBJ1-1, with TRBD1 as a possible D gene (5 bases). V was cut by 3 bases and J by 9 bases, with 15 bases left in between. CDR3 size: 13 residues. CDR1 SGHRS and CDR2 YFSETQ come from the germline V gene. This CDR3 is CASSSGGAAQAFF. DNA of the CDR3: TGCGCCAGCAGCTCCGGTGGGGCGGCCCAAGCTTTCTTT. Complete variable domain (other parts from reference TRBV5-1 and TRBJ1-1): KAGVTQTPRYLIKTRGQQVTLSCSPISGHRSVSWYQQTPGQGLQFLFEYFSETQRNKGNFPGRFSGRQFSNSRSEMNVSTLELGDSALYLCASSSGGAAQAFFGQGTRLTVV.

V and J are TRBV6-5 and TRBJ1-4; possibly TRBD1 for D (6 bases). V was cut by 0 bases and J by 3 bases, with 8 bases left in between. Germline values: CDR1 MNHEY, CDR2 SVGAGI. The CDR3 runs 15 residues. This chain's CDR3 is CASSYSAGANEKLFF. CDR3 nucleotide sequence: TGTGCCAGCAGTTACTCGGCAGGGGCTAATGAAAAACTGTTTTTT.

The chain employs TRBV6-1 and TRBJ1-5; 9 bases map to TRBD1. The CDR3 is made up of 17 amino acids. In germline, CDR1 is MNHNS, CDR2 SASEGT. V trimming: 0 bases; J trimming: 1 base; junction bases outside the gene matches: 4. CDR3 residues: CASSEALGTGSNQPQHF. The CDR3 bases are TGTGCCAGCAGTGAAGCGCTTGGGACAGGGAGCAATCAGCCCCAGCATTTT.

In its sample, this clone was seen many times. The chain joins TRBV27 to TRBJ1-1; 8 bases agree with TRBD1. The CDR3 totals 14 residues. The ends lost 5 bases at V and 11 bases at J; junction bases unmatched: 13. Germline CDR1 MNHEY, CDR2 SMNVEV (reference sequence). The CDR3 reads CASSPPGRGRKAFF. In DNA form, the CDR3 reads TGTGCCAGCAGTCCCCCCGGCAGGGGGCGGAAGGCTTTCTTT.

The V call is TRBV10-3, the J call TRBJ2-3; D is unclear. The germline V gene encodes CDR1 ENHRY and CDR2 SYGVKD. The CDR3 runs 14 residues. Trimming pared 2 bases from V and 4 bases from J, leaving 10 bases between. CDR3 amino acids: CAISEAASPDTQYF. The DNA of the CDR3 is TGTGCCATCAGTGAGGCGGCTTCCCCAGATACGCAGTATTTT.

V usage is TRBV4-1 and J usage is TRBJ2-7; a possible D gene is TRBD2 (5 bases). The length of the CDR3 is 14 residues. CDR1 is MGHRA and CDR2 is YSYEKL in the germline V gene. V was clipped by 0 bases and J by 8 bases, with 14 bases between them. The CDR3 protein is CASSQDLSGSQQYF. CDR3 nucleotides: TGCGCCAGCAGCCAAGACCTATCGGGGTCGCAGCAGTACTTC.

The V call is TRBV10-3, the J call TRBJ2-1; 12 nucleotides line up with TRBD2. Germline V gives CDR1 ENHRY, CDR2 SYGVKD. V dropped 4 bases and J dropped 5; count of bases not matched to a gene: 12. The CDR3 extends over 18 amino acids. The CDR3 loop reads CAISVGSTSGRSHNEQFF. The DNA of the CDR3 is TGTGCCATCAGTGTGGGGAGCACTAGCGGGAGGTCCCACAATGAGCAGTTCTTC.

This clone appeared a single time. This chain joins TRBV5-1 and TRBJ2-2, with D hard to call. V lost 6 bases, J lost 3 bases, and 12 bases lay in between. This CDR3 contains 14 residues. Germline CDR1 is SGHRS and CDR2 is YFSETQ. The CDR3 DNA reads as TGCGCCAGCACCCGATACACTGACACCGGGGAGCTGTTTTTT. Amino acids: CASTRYTDTGELFF.

This clone was observed a handful of times. The chain combines TRBV2 with TRBJ2-2; TRBD2 matches at 13 bases. V trimming: 8 bases; J trimming: 4 bases; junction bases outside the gene matches: 4. This CDR3 comprises 15 residues. Germline V gene lookup returns CDR1 SNHLY and CDR2 FYNNEI. CDR3 sequence reads: CASSGLAGATGELFF. The CDR3 bases are TGTGCCAGCTCAGGACTAGCGGGAGCCACCGGGGAGCTGTTTTTT. Full variable domain (rest looked up from reference TRBV2 and TRBJ2-2): EPEVTQTPSHQVTQMGQEVILRCVPISNHLYFYWYRQILGQKVEFLVSFYNNEISEKSEIFDDQFSVERPDGSNFTLKIRSTKLEDSAMYFCASSGLAGATGELFFGEGSRLTVL.

The rearrangement links TRBV5-1 to TRBJ2-7; 10 bases line up with TRBD1. This CDR3 has 15 residues. Germline-derived CDR1 and CDR2 are SGHRS and YFSETQ. The V segment lost 3 bases and the J segment 3 bases; nucleotides outside the gene matches: 6. The CDR3 loop reads CASSSQDRGDYEQYF. In DNA form, the CDR3 reads TGCGCCAGCAGCTCACAGGACAGGGGGGACTACGAGCAGTACTTC.